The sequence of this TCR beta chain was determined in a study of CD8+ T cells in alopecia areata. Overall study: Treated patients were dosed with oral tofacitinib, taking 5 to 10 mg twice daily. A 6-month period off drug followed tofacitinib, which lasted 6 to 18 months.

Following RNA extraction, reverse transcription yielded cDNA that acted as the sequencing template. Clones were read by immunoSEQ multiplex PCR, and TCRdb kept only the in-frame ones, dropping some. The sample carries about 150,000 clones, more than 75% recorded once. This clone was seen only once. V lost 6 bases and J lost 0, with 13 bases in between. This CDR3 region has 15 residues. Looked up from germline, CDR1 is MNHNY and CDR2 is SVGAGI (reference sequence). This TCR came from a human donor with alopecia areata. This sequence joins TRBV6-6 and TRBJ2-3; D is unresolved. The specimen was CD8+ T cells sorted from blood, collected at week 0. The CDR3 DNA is TGTGCCAGCAGCCCTTCCGGAGACAGCACAGATACGCAGTATTTT. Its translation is CASSPSGDSTDTQYF.